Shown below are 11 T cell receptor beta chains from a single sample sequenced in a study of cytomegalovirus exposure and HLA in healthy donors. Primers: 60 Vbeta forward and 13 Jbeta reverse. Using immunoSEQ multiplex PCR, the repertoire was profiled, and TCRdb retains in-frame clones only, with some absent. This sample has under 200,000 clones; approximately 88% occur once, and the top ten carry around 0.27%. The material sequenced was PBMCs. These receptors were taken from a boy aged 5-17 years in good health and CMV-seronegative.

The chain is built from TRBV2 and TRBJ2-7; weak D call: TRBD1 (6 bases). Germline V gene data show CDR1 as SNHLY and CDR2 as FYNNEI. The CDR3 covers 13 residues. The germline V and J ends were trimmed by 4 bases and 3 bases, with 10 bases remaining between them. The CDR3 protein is CASSVRDIYEQYF. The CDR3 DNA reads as TGTGCCAGCAGTGTACGGGACATCTACGAGCAGTACTTC.

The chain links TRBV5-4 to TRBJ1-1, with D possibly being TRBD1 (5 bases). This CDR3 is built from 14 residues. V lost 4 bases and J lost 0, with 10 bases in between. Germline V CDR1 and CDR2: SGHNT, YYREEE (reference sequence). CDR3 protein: CASSLDTMNTEAFF. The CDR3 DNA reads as TGTGCCAGCAGCCTGGACACGATGAACACTGAAGCTTTCTTT.

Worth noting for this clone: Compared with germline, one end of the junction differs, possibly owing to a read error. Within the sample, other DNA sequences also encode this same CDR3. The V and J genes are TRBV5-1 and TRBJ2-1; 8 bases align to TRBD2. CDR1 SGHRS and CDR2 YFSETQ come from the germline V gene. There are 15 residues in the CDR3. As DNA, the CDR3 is TGCGCCAGCAGCTTCCTTAGCGGGAATACAAATGAACAGTTCTTC. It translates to CASSFLSGNTNEQFF.

CDR3 residues: CASSSSPGLAGVGETQYF. The CDR3 nucleotides read TGTGCCAGCAGTTCTAGCCCGGGACTAGCGGGAGTAGGAGAGACCCAGTACTTC. V and J are TRBV27 and TRBJ2-5; TRBD2 matches at 14 bases. After removal of 4 bases from V and 4 bases from J, the junction contained 11 bases not matched to a gene. The CDR3 spans 18 residues. Germline V gene data show CDR1 as MNHEY and CDR2 as SMNVEV (reference sequence).

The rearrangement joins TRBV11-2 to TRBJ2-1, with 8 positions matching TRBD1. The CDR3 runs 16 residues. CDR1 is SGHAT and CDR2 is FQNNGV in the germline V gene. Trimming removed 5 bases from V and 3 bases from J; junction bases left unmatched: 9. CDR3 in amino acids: CASSLTGTGVYNEQFF. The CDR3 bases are TGTGCCAGCAGCCTGACCGGGACAGGTGTCTACAATGAGCAGTTCTTC. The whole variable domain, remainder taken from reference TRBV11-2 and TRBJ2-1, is EAGVAQSPRYKIIEKRQSVAFWCNPISGHATLYWYQQILGQGPKLLIQFQNNGVVDDSQLPKDRFSAERLKGVDSTLKIQPAKLEDSAVYLCASSLTGTGVYNEQFFGPGTRLTVL.

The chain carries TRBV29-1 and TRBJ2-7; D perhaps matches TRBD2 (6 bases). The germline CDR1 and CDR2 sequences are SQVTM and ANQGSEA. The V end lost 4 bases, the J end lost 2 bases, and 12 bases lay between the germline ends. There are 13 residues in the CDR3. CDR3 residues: CSVVWAGTYEQYF. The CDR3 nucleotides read TGCAGCGTTGTATGGGCGGGGACCTACGAGCAGTACTTC.

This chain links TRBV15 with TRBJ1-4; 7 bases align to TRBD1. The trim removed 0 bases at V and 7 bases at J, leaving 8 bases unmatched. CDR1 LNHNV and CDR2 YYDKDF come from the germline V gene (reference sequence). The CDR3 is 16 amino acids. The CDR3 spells CATSRELPGQTEKLFF. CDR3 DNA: TGTGCCACCAGCAGAGAGTTACCGGGACAGACTGAAAAACTGTTTTTT.

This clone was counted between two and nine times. This chain's CDR3 is CASRLATSGSYEQYF. CDR3 nucleotides: TGTGCCAGCAGATTAGCAACTAGCGGGTCTTACGAGCAGTACTTC. The gene calls are TRBV6-5 and TRBJ2-7, with 9 bases matching TRBD2. The CDR3 has 15 amino acids. V shed 6 bases, J shed 4 bases, and the junction held 10 bases outside the gene matches. Per the germline V gene, CDR1 is MNHEY and CDR2 is SVGAGI.

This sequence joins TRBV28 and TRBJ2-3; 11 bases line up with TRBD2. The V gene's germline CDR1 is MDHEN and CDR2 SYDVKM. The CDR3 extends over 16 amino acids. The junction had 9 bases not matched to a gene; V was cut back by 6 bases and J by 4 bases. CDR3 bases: TGTGCCAGCAGCGGGTGGGTAGCGGGAGGGGCAGATACGCAGTATTTT. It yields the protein CASSGWVAGGADTQYF.

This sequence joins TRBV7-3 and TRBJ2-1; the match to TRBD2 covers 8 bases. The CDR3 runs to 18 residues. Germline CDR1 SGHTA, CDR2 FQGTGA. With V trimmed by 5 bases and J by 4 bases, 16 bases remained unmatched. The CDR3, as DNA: TGTGCCAGCAGCCCCACGCACCGCCTCAGCGGGAGATACAATGAGCAGTTCTTC. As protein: CASSPTHRLSGRYNEQFF.

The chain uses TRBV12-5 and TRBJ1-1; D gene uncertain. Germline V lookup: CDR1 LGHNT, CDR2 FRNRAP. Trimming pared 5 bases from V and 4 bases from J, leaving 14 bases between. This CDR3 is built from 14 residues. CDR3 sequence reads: CASGPLRAGTEAFF. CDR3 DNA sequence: TGTGCTAGTGGTCCCCTCCGCGCCGGCACTGAAGCTTTCTTT.